Below, 5 T cell receptor beta chains from the same sample are listed, as sequenced in a study of human T cells and chemical hapten exposure (dated by TCRdb to 2020 to 2023). The library was generated by RACE. Data came from a NextSeq 500. TCRdb reworked the public reads: Q25 trimming with fastp, MiXCR clone assembly, productive beta chains retained. Each CDR3 protein gets just one entry, which takes the most common genes and DNA from the rows behind it. The sample yields over 100,000 distinct CDR3 sequences; around 8.3% were counted once. The top ten clones comprise 1.5% to 2% of the sample. What this sample's time point label stands for: healthy volunteer bleed at 2 weeks. Total RNA was extracted from unfractionated whole blood that had been collected in Tempus Blood RNA tubes. The sequenced sample was whole blood. These receptors were taken from a male donor in good health. Some clones in this sample may be carry-over from other donors' samples.

This clonotype has a count of ten or more. The V call is TRBV6-2 or TRBV6-3, the J call TRBJ2-5; 8 bases fit TRBD1. V dropped 2 bases and J dropped 4; count of bases not matched to a gene: 6. The CDR3 is 15 residues long. The V gene's germline CDR1 is MNHEY and CDR2 SVGEGT. Here the CDR3 reads CASSYPLDRVETQYF. CDR3 sequence (DNA): TGTGCCAGCAGTTACCCTTTGGACAGGGTAGAGACCCAGTACTTC.

The V gene is TRBV18, the J gene TRBJ2-1, with a weak D call TRBD2 (6 bases). Germline V gives CDR1 KGHSH, CDR2 LQKENI. V was clipped by 8 bases and J by 9 bases, with 14 bases between them. This CDR3 spans 12 amino acids. CDR3 in amino acids: CASNLAGGEQFF. DNA for the CDR3: TGTGCCAGCAACCTTGCCGGGGGTGAGCAGTTCTTC. The variable domain in full, with the rest retrieved from reference TRBV18 and TRBJ2-1, is NAGVMQNPRHLVRRRGQEARLRCSPMKGHSHVYWYRQLPEEGLKFMVYLQKENIIDESGMPKERFSAEFPKEGPSILRIQQVVRGDSAAYFCASNLAGGEQFFGPGTRLTVL.

The V gene is TRBV27, the J gene TRBJ1-6; no clear D gene. The CDR3 is made up of 16 amino acids. The germline V gene has CDR1 MNHEY and CDR2 SMNVEV (reference sequence). V was trimmed by 3 bases and J by 7 bases, leaving 16 bases between them. CDR3 in DNA: TGTGCCAGCAGTTTTCCCCGCGACGGAATGAATTCACCCCTCCACTTT. Amino acid sequence: CASSFPRDGMNSPLHF.

This clonotype was seen more than once but under ten times. V usage is TRBV10-3 and J usage is TRBJ2-3, with D possibly TRBD1 on 5 matching bases. This CDR3 is 16 amino acids long. Trimming pared 5 bases from V and 0 bases from J, leaving 15 bases between. Germline CDR1 and CDR2: ENHRY and SYGVKD. CDR3 coding DNA: TGTGCCATCAGTAGAACTGGGGCCTCGAGCACAGATACGCAGTATTTT. Translated, it gives CAISRTGASSTDTQYF.

This clonotype was seen at least ten times. The chain couples TRBV6-5 to TRBJ1-6, with TRBD1 as a possible D gene (6 bases). Germline V lookup: CDR1 MNHEY, CDR2 SVGAGI. The V gene lost 3 bases and the J gene lost 8 bases, with 14 bases spanning the gap. The CDR3 totals 15 residues. The CDR3 bases are TGTGCCAGCAGTTATCGTGCGGGACACGATTCACCCCTCCACTTT. This translates into CASSYRAGHDSPLHF.